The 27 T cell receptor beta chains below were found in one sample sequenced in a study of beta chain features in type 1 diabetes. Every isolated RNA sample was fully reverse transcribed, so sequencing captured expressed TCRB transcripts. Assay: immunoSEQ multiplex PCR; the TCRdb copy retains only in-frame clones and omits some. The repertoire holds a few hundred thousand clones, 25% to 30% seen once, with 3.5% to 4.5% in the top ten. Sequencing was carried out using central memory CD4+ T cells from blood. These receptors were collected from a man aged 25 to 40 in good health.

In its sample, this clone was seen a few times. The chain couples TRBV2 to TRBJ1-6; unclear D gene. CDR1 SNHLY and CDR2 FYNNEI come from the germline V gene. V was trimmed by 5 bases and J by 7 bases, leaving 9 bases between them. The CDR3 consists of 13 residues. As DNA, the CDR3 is TGTGCCAGCAGTACTGGTCAAAATTCACCCCTCCACTTT. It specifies CASSTGQNSPLHF.

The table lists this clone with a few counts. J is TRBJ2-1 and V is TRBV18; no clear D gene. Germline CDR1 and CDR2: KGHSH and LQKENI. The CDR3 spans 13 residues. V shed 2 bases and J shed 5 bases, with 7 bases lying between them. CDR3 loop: CASSPLLDNEQFF. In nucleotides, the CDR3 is TGTGCCAGCTCACCATTACTCGACAATGAGCAGTTCTTC.

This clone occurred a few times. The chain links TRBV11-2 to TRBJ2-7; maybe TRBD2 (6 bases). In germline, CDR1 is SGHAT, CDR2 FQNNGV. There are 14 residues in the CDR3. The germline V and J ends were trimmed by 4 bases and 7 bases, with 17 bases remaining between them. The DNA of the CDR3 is TGTGCCAGCAGCTCGGCTTCCGGGACTCATGAGCAGTACTTC. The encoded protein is CASSSASGTHEQYF.

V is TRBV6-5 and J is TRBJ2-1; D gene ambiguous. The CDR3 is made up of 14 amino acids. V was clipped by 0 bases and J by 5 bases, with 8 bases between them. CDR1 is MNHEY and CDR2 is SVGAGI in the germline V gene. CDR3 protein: CASSYSTSDNEQFF. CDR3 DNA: TGTGCCAGCAGTTACTCGACGTCAGACAATGAGCAGTTCTTC.

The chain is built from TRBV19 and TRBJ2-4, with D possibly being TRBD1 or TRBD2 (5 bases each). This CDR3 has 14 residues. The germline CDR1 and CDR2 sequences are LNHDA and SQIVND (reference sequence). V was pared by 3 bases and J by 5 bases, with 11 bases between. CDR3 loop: CASSMGPSENIQYF. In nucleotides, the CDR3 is TGTGCCAGTAGTATGGGACCCTCGGAAAACATTCAGTACTTC.

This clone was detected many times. CDR3 coding DNA: TGCAGCGTGACAACGGACAGCTTTTCTACTAATGAAAAACTGTTTTTT. It translates to CSVTTDSFSTNEKLFF. The gene calls are TRBV29-1 and TRBJ1-4; D is possibly TRBD1 (6 bases). Germline lookup yields CDR1 SQVTM and CDR2 ANQGSEA. This CDR3 spans 16 amino acids. Trimming took off 6 bases at V and 2 bases at J, with 19 bases between the two ends. The variable domain in full, completed from reference TRBV29-1 and TRBJ1-4, reads SAVISQKPSRDICQRGTSLTIQCQVDSQVTMMFWYRQQPGQSLTLIATANQGSEATYESGFVIDKFPISRPNLTFSTLTVSNMSPEDSSIYLCSVTTDSFSTNEKLFFGSGTQLSVL.

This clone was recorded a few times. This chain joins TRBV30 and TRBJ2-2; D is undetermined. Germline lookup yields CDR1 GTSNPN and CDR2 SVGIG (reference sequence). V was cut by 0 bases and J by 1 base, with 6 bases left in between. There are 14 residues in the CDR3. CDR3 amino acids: CAWSVSGNTGELFF. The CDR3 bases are TGTGCCTGGAGTGTATCCGGGAACACCGGGGAGCTGTTTTTT.

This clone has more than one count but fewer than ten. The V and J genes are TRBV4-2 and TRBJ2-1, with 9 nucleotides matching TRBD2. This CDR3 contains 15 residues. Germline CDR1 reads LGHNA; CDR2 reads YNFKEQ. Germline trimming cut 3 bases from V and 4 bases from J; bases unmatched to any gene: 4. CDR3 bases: TGTGCCAGCAGCCAGGAAGCGGGGGGTTACAATGAGCAGTTCTTC. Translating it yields CASSQEAGGYNEQFF.

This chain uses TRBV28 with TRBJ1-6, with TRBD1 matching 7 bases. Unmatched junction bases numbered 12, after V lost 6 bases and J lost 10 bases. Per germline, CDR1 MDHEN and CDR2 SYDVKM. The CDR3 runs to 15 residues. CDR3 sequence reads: CASRASTGLVSPLHF. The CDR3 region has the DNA TGTGCCAGCAGAGCCTCGACAGGGCTGGTATCACCCCTCCACTTT.

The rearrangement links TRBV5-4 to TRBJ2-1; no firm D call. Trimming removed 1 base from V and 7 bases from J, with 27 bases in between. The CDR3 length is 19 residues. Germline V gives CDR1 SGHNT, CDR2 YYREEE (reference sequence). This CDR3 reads CASSLSSYLTSLAPNEQFF. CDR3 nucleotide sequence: TGTGCCAGCAGCTTGTCGAGTTACCTAACTTCCCTCGCCCCTAATGAGCAGTTCTTC.

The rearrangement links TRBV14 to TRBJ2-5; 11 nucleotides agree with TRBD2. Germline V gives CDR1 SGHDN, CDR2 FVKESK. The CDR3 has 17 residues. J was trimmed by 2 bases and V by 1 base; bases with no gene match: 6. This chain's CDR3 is CASSQGGGLAEQETQYF. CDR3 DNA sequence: TGTGCCAGCAGCCAAGGAGGGGGACTAGCGGAACAAGAGACCCAGTACTTC.

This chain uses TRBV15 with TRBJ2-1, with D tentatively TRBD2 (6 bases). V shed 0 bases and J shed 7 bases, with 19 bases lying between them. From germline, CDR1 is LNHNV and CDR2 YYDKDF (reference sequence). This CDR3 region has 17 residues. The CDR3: CATSRDGGTSEGNEQFF. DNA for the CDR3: TGTGCCACCAGCAGAGATGGAGGGACCAGCGAAGGGAATGAGCAGTTCTTC. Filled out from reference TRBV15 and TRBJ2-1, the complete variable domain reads DAMVIQNPRYQVTQFGKPVTLSCSQTLNHNVMYWYQQKSSQAPKLLFHYYDKDFNNEADTPDNFQSRRPNTSFCFLDIRSPGLGDTAMYLCATSRDGGTSEGNEQFFGPGTRLTVL.

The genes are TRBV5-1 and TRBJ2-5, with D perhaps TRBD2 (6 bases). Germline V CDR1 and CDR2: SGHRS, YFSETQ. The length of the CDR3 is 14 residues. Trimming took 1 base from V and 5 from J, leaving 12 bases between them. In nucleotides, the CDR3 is TGCGCCAGCAGCTTGACGGGGGTGTGGGAGACCCAGTACTTC. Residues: CASSLTGVWETQYF.

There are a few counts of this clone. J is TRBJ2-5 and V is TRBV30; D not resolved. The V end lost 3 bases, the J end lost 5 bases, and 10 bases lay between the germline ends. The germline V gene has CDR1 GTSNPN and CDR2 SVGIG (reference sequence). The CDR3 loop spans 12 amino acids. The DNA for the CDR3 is TGTGCCTGGAGGGAGTCTCGGGAGACCCAGTACTTC. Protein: CAWRESRETQYF.

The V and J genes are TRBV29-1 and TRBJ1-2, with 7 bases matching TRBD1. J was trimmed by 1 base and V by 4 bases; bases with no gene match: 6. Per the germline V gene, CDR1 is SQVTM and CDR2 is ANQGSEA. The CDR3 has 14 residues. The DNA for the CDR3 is TGCAGCGTTGTTGAACAGGGGTTTAACTATGGCTACACCTTC. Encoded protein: CSVVEQGFNYGYTF.

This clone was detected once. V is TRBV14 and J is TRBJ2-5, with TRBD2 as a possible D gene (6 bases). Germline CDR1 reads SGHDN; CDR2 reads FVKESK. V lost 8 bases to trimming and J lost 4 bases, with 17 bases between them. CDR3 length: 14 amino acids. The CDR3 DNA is TGTGCCAGCGCCCGGGACTCGCCCCCAGAGACCCAGTACTTC. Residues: CASARDSPPETQYF.

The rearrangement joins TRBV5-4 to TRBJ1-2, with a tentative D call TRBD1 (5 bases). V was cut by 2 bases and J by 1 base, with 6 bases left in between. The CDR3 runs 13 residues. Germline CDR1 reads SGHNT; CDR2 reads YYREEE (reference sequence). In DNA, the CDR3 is TGTGCCAGCAGCTTCGACAGTAACTATGGCTACACCTTC. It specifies CASSFDSNYGYTF.

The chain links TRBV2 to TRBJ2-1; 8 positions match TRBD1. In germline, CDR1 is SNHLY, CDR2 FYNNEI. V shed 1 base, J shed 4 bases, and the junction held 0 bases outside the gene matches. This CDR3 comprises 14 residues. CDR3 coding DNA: TGTGCCAGCAGTGAAGACAGGGGGTACAATGAGCAGTTCTTC. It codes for CASSEDRGYNEQFF.

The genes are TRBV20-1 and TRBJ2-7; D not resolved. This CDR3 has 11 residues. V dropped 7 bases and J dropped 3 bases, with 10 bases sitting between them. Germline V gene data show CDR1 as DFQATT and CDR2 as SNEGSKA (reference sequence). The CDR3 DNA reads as TGCAGTGTTCCGGACCGCTACGAGCAGTACTTC. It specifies CSVPDRYEQYF.

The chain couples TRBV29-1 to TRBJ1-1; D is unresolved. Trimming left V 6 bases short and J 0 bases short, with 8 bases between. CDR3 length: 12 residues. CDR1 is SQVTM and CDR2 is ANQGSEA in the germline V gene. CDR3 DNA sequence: TGCAGCGTCCGAATGGTGAACACTGAAGCTTTCTTT. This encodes CSVRMVNTEAFF.

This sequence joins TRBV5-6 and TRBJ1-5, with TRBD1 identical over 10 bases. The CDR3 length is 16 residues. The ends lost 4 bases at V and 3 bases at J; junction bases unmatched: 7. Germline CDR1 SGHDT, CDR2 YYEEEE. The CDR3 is CASSADRGDNNQPQHF. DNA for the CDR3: TGTGCCAGCAGCGCGGACAGGGGGGACAACAATCAGCCCCAGCATTTT. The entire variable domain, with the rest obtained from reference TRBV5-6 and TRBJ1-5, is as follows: DAGVTQSPTHLIKTRGQQVTLRCSPKSGHDTVSWYQQALGQGPQFIFQYYEEEERQRGNFPDRFSGHQFPNYSSELNVNALLLGDSALYLCASSADRGDNNQPQHFGDGTRLSIL.

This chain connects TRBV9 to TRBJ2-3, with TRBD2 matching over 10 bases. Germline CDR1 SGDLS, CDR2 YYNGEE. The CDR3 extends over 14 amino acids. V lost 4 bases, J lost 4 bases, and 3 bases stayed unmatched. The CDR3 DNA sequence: TGTGCCAGCAGCTCCAGCGGGGGGGCAGATACGCAGTATTTT. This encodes CASSSSGGADTQYF.

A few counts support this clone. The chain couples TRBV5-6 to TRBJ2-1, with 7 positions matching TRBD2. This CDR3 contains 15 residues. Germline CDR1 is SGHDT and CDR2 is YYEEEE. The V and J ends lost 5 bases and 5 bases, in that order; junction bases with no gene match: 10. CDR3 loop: CASSRRRLAHNEQFF. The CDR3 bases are TGTGCCAGCAGTCGACGTCGACTAGCACACAATGAGCAGTTCTTC.

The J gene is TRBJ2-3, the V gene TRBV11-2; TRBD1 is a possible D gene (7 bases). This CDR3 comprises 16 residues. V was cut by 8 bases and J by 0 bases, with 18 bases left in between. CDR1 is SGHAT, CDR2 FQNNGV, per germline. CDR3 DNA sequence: TGTGCCAGCTATAGGAGGGGGCCCTCTAGCACAGATACGCAGTATTTT. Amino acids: CASYRRGPSSTDTQYF.

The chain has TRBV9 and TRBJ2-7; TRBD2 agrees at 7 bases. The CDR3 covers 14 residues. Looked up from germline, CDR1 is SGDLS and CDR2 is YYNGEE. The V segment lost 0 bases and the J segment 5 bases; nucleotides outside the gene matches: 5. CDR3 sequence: CASSVDPSGHEQYF. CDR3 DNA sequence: TGTGCCAGCAGCGTAGATCCTAGCGGCCACGAGCAGTACTTC.

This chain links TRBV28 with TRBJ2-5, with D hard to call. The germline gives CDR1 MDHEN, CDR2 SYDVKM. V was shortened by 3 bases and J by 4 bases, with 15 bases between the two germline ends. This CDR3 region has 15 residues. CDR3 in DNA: TGTGCCAGCAGTTTCAAGAAGGGTTTGCGAGAGACCCAGTACTTC. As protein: CASSFKKGLRETQYF. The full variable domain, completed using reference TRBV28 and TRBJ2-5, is DVKVTQSSRYLVKRTGEKVFLECVQDMDHENMFWYRQDPGLGLRLIYFSYDVKMKEKGDIPEGYSVSREKKERFSLILESASTNQTSMYLCASSFKKGLRETQYFGPGTRLLVL.

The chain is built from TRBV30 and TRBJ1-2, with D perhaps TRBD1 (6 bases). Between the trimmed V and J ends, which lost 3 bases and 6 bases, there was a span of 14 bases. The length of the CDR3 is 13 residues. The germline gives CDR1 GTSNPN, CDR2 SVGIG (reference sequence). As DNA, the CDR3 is TGTGCCTGGAGCACAAGGGCAGGGGATGGCTACACCTTC. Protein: CAWSTRAGDGYTF.